The subject of this entry is one TCR beta chain. Donors of Cohort 3 who recovered were those that had two negative PCRs, clearance, or symptom resolution. V lost 10 bases and J 2 bases, leaving 15 bases between the germline ends. Germline V CDR1 and CDR2: SNHLY, FYNNEI. CDR3 length equals 14 residues. This sample is part of a study of blood T cell repertoires in COVID-19. TCRdb keeps only in-frame clones here, not all; method: immunoSEQ multiplex PCR. The sample has over 400,000 clones, less than 90% seen once. This rearrangement joins TRBV2 to TRBJ1-3, with a possible D match to TRBD1 (6 bases). Sequencing was performed on PBMCs or T cells enriched from blood (not recorded which). The origin of this receptor is a woman aged 55-70 years who had recovered from COVID-19. This CDR3 reads CATRKGGAGNTIYF. CDR3 DNA: TGTGCCACCAGGAAGGGGGGGGCTGGAAACACCATATATTTT.